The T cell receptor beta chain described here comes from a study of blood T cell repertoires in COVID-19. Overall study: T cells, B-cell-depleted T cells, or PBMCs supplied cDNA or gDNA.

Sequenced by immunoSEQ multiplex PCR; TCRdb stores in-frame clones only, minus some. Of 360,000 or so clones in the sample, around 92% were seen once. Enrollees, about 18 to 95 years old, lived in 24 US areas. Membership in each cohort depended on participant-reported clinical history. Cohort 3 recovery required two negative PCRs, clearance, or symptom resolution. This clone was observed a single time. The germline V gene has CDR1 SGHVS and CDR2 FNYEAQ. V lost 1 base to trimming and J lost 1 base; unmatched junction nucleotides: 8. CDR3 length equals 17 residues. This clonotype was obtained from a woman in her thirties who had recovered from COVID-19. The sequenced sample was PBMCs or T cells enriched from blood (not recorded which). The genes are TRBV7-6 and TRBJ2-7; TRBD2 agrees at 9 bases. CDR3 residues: CASSLGATGLASYEQYF. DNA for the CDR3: TGTGCCAGCAGCTTAGGGGCAACGGGACTAGCTTCCTACGAGCAGTACTTC.